This T cell receptor (beta chain) was observed in a study of T cells in Graves' hyperthyroidism and ophthalmopathy. Whole-study context: Once the initial diagnosis was made, peripheral blood was obtained before any treatment. Study results and limitations: A median roughly six months before onset, the model predicted ophthalmopathy. Blood shared most expanded thyroid clonotypes above 0.001.

This clonotype was counted at least ten times. The antigen remains undetermined. CDR3 size: 19 residues. The germline CDR1 and CDR2 sequences are SEHNR and FQNEAQ (reference sequence). V gave up 2 bases and J gave up 0 bases, with 20 bases separating them. Hyperthyroidism in the patients, aged 18 to 65, was newly diagnosed and under 2 months in duration. The source material, RNA transcripts, was used to amplify TCR beta CDR3 regions. With the HTBI primer set, the TCR CDR3 went through a first round of RT-PCR. TCRdb passed the multiplex PCR reads through MiXCR, listing each CDR3 protein once. The table includes a few hundred thousand distinct CDR3 sequences, less than 15% detected once.

The chain uses TRBV7-9 and TRBJ2-1; D gene unclear. This clonotype was obtained from a man aged 30 to 39 with Graves' hyperthyroidism that later progressed to Graves' ophthalmopathy. Input material: blood. The chain's CDR3 is CASSLRGWARVPSYNEQFF. DNA for the CDR3: TGTGCCAGCAGCTTAAGAGGTTGGGCCCGTGTTCCCTCCTACAATGAGCAGTTCTTC. Looking up the rest from reference TRBV7-9 and TRBJ2-1 gives the full variable domain: DTGVSQNPRHKITKRGQNVTFRCDPISEHNRLYWYRQTLGQGPEFLTYFQNEAQLEKSRLLSDRFSAERPKGSFSTLEIQRTEQGDSAMYLCASSLRGWARVPSYNEQFFGPGTRLTVL.